One and the same sample provided the 23 T cell receptor beta chains below, sequenced in a study of shared clonotypes between healthy human individuals. The data were produced by immunoSEQ multiplex PCR, yet TCRdb's version contains in-frame clones alone and is incomplete. The sample consists of 650,000 to 800,000 clones, roughly 72% of them appearing once. Sequenced: memory CD4+ T cells sorted from blood. Subset: CD45RA-negative fraction. These receptors all come from a woman aged 25 to 45 in good health.

This chain links TRBV28 with TRBJ1-2; 7 nucleotides align to TRBD1. Germline CDR1 reads MDHEN; CDR2 reads SYDVKM. This CDR3 comprises 17 residues. J gave up 0 bases and V 3 bases, and 10 bases lay outside the gene matches. DNA for the CDR3: TGTGCCAGCAGTTTCCGACAGGGACAGACCACTAACTATGGCTACACCTTC. Translated, it gives CASSFRQGQTTNYGYTF.

This clone was found a few times. This CDR3 is also generated by other DNA sequences in the sample. V gene TRBV5-1 combines with J gene TRBJ2-1; 8 bases align to TRBD2. The ends lost 1 base at V and 3 bases at J; junction bases unmatched: 3. The CDR3 covers 15 residues. Germline CDR1 is SGHRS and CDR2 is YFSETQ. The CDR3 DNA is TGCGCCAGCAGCTTGAGCAGCGGGAGCTACAATGAGCAGTTCTTC. Its protein product is CASSLSSGSYNEQFF.

The chain uses TRBV6-1 and TRBJ2-7, with TRBD1 identical over 9 bases. Germline V lookup: CDR1 MNHNS, CDR2 SASEGT. Losses at the gene ends were 6 bases for V and 1 base for J; bases not matched to a gene: 7. CDR3 length: 15 amino acids. CDR3 in amino acids: CASRTGGTGSYEQYF. CDR3 sequence (DNA): TGTGCCAGCAGGACTGGTGGGACAGGGTCCTACGAGCAGTACTTC.

This sequence joins TRBV19 and TRBJ1-4; D is ambiguous. The CDR3 has 15 residues. Germline lookup yields CDR1 LNHDA and CDR2 SQIVND (reference sequence). Between the trimmed V and J ends, which lost 7 bases and 4 bases, there was a span of 16 bases. The CDR3 DNA is TGTGCCAGTACCCATTGGGGAGAAGGTAATGAAAAACTGTTTTTT. The encoded protein is CASTHWGEGNEKLFF.

The rearrangement joins TRBV6-4 to TRBJ2-6; unclear D gene. Germline CDR1 MRHNA, CDR2 SNTAGT. The V end was cut by 5 bases, the J end by 5 bases, with 22 bases between. The CDR3 is 18 residues long. In DNA, the CDR3 is TGTGCCAGCAGTCGCGAGACCACACGACAAAGTCGGGCCAACGTCCTGACTTTC. It specifies CASSRETTRQSRANVLTF.

The chain couples TRBV11-2 to TRBJ1-1; no clear D gene. The CDR3 totals 15 residues. Germline V gene data show CDR1 as SGHAT and CDR2 as FQNNGV. The ends were cut back, 0 bases at V and 0 bases at J, with 8 bases in the middle. The CDR3 loop reads CASSLEVGVNTEAFF. DNA of the CDR3: TGTGCCAGCAGCTTAGAGGTGGGCGTGAACACTGAAGCTTTCTTT.

This clone turned up a few times. The chain is built from TRBV5-1 and TRBJ1-2; unclear D gene. The germline V and J ends were trimmed by 2 bases and 8 bases, with 13 bases remaining between them. The CDR3 runs to 13 residues. CDR1 SGHRS and CDR2 YFSETQ come from the germline V gene. The CDR3 protein is CASSFDSTGGYTF. The CDR3 nucleotides read TGCGCCAGCAGCTTCGACTCTACCGGGGGCTACACCTTC. Full variable domain (outside the CDR3, taken from reference TRBV5-1 and TRBJ1-2): KAGVTQTPRYLIKTRGQQVTLSCSPISGHRSVSWYQQTPGQGLQFLFEYFSETQRNKGNFPGRFSGRQFSNSRSEMNVSTLELGDSALYLCASSFDSTGGYTFGSGTRLTVV.

This clone is a singleton in its sample. Other DNA sequences in this specimen translate into the identical CDR3. This chain joins TRBV10-3 and TRBJ1-1; D is uncertain. The CDR3 spans 15 residues. The germline V gene has CDR1 ENHRY and CDR2 SYGVKD. V lost 0 bases to trimming and J lost 1 base, with 9 bases between them. The CDR3 sequence: CAISESNRENTEAFF. CDR3 nucleotides: TGTGCCATCAGTGAGTCGAATCGGGAGAACACTGAAGCTTTCTTT.

This rearrangement joins TRBV27 to TRBJ1-2; TRBD1 matches 10 bases. CDR1 MNHEY and CDR2 SMNVEV come from the germline V gene (reference sequence). V lost 9 bases and J lost 4; bases outside the gene matches: 11. The CDR3 extends over 15 amino acids. CDR3 amino acids: CASLPGGTGVYGYTF. CDR3 DNA sequence: TGTGCCAGTCTACCTGGGGGGACAGGGGTCTATGGCTACACCTTC.

The V gene is TRBV18, the J gene TRBJ1-5; D not resolved. V lost 5 bases, J lost 3 bases, and 14 bases lay in between. CDR1 is KGHSH, CDR2 LQKENI, per germline. The CDR3 extends over 15 amino acids. Here the CDR3 DNA reads TGTGCCAGCTCAGTGATGGGGAATAACAATCAGCCCCAGCATTTT. Amino acids: CASSVMGNNNQPQHF.

V and J are TRBV10-2 and TRBJ1-1; D gene uncertain. V was clipped by 2 bases and J by 11 bases, with 12 bases between them. The CDR3 covers 12 residues. The V gene's germline CDR1 is WSHSY and CDR2 SAAADI. As DNA, the CDR3 is TGCGCCAGCAGTGAGGGCCTGATCGGGGCTTTCTTT. It yields the protein CASSEGLIGAFF.

This clone was recorded at least ten times. At the DNA level, this CDR3 is encoded by other sequences in the same sample as well. This chain's CDR3 is CASSEGPRGLEQYF. CDR3 nucleotide sequence: TGCGCCAGCAGCGAGGGACCAAGGGGTCTCGAGCAGTACTTC. V usage is TRBV5-1 and J usage is TRBJ2-7; D is possibly TRBD1 or TRBD2 (5 bases each). Germline CDR1 is SGHRS and CDR2 is YFSETQ. This CDR3 has 14 amino acids. Trimming removed 4 bases at V and 6 bases at J, with 17 bases between.

This chain links TRBV6-1 with TRBJ2-1; TRBD1 matches at 7 bases. Per the germline V gene, CDR1 is MNHNS and CDR2 is SASEGT. With V trimmed by 8 bases and J by 15 bases, 13 bases remained unmatched. CDR3 size: 12 residues. The CDR3 sequence is CASWGQRYNPFF. The DNA for the CDR3 is TGTGCCAGCTGGGGACAGAGGTATAATCCGTTCTTC.

The CDR3 coding sequence is TGTGCCAGCAGTGAAGGGTTTGCGCGGGGAGAGACCCAGTACTTC. Protein sequence: CASSEGFARGETQYF. The chain uses TRBV2 and TRBJ2-5, with D perhaps TRBD2 (6 bases). The CDR3 spans 15 residues. Trimming left V 1 base short and J 4 bases short, with 13 bases between. Germline V gives CDR1 SNHLY, CDR2 FYNNEI.

This sequence joins TRBV2 and TRBJ1-1, with TRBD1 identical over 9 bases. The CDR3 contains 14 residues. Germline trimming cut 5 bases from V and 4 bases from J; bases unmatched to any gene: 5. Germline values: CDR1 SNHLY, CDR2 FYNNEI. As DNA, the CDR3 is TGTGCCAGCAGTACCTCGACAGGGGGCACTGAAGCTTTCTTT. Translated, it gives CASSTSTGGTEAFF.

The chain couples TRBV28 to TRBJ2-1, with D hard to call. CDR1 and CDR2 from the germline V gene are MDHEN and SYDVKM. The CDR3 runs 12 residues. V was shortened by 6 bases and J by 10 bases, with 13 bases between the two germline ends. The CDR3 is CASSSRIVEQFF. CDR3 coding DNA: TGTGCCAGCAGCTCCCGGATCGTGGAGCAGTTCTTC.

The chain links TRBV4-1 to TRBJ2-5; weak D call: TRBD1 (5 bases). The last part of the DNA fits TRBJ2-7 better; the J call may be wrong. Germline V gives CDR1 MGHRA, CDR2 YSYEKL. The CDR3 is 16 amino acids. This CDR3 is CASSQPRTNSGYEQYF. In nucleotides, the CDR3 is TGCGCCAGCAGCCAGCCGCGGACAAACTCGGGCTACGAGCAGTACTTC.

The chain couples TRBV5-4 to TRBJ1-1; 7 nucleotides match TRBD1. V was pared by 3 bases and J by 1 base, with 9 bases of the junction left unmatched. Germline CDR1 and CDR2: SGHNT and YYREEE (reference sequence). The CDR3 has 16 residues. CDR3 residues: CASSSNNRGRNTEAFF. The CDR3 DNA follows: TGTGCCAGCAGCTCGAACAACAGGGGACGGAACACTGAAGCTTTCTTT.

This clone was observed a handful of times. CDR3 loop: CASTTNGASFWDTQYF. For the CDR3, the DNA is TGTGCCAGCACAACAAACGGGGCGAGTTTCTGGGATACGCAGTATTTT. The rearrangement links TRBV28 to TRBJ2-3; perhaps D is TRBD1 or TRBD2 (5 bases each). Looked up from germline, CDR1 is MDHEN and CDR2 is SYDVKM. CDR3 length: 16 residues. V dropped 7 bases and J dropped 6 bases, with 23 bases sitting between them. Full variable domain (outside the CDR3, taken from reference TRBV28 and TRBJ2-3): DVKVTQSSRYLVKRTGEKVFLECVQDMDHENMFWYRQDPGLGLRLIYFSYDVKMKEKGDIPEGYSVSREKKERFSLILESASTNQTSMYLCASTTNGASFWDTQYFGPGTRLTVL.

J is TRBJ1-1 and V is TRBV6-5; TRBD1 matches 7 bases. The CDR3 runs 14 residues. Looked up from germline, CDR1 is MNHEY and CDR2 is SVGAGI. V dropped 7 bases and J dropped 5; count of bases not matched to a gene: 10. CDR3 in amino acids: CASTGGQARTEAFF. The CDR3 DNA reads as TGTGCCAGCACTGGCGGACAGGCGAGGACTGAAGCTTTCTTT.

This sequence joins TRBV5-1 and TRBJ2-2; 12 nucleotides align to TRBD2. Germline V gene sequence: CDR1 SGHRS, CDR2 YFSETQ. This CDR3 comprises 17 residues. V trimming: 0 bases; J trimming: 2 bases; junction bases outside the gene matches: 2. This CDR3 is CASSLGLAGDNTGELFF. DNA for the CDR3: TGCGCCAGCAGCTTGGGACTAGCGGGAGATAACACCGGGGAGCTGTTTTTT.

In this sample, this clone turned up once. The CDR3 here is CASSSHQGRQETQYF. The CDR3 nucleotides read TGCGCCAGCAGCTCGCATCAGGGGAGGCAAGAGACCCAGTACTTC. The chain is built from TRBV5-1 and TRBJ2-5; TRBD1 or TRBD2 may be the D gene (6 bases each). V lost 3 bases and J lost 2, with 14 bases in between. The germline V gene encodes CDR1 SGHRS and CDR2 YFSETQ. There are 15 residues in the CDR3.

V gene TRBV25-1 combines with J gene TRBJ1-5, with a possible D match to TRBD1 (5 bases). The germline V gene encodes CDR1 MGHDK and CDR2 SYGVNS. The V end was cut by 2 bases, the J end by 0 bases, with 5 bases between. CDR3 length: 14 residues. The CDR3 bases are TGTGCCAGCAGTGAAGGGGGTAGCAATCAGCCCCAGCATTTT. It specifies CASSEGGSNQPQHF.